This T cell receptor beta chain came from a study of cytotoxic CD8 clonotypes in ibrutinib-treated CLL. For the study at large: The patients comprised about a dozen relapsed/refractory and 15 treatment-naive cases, around 18 IGHV unmutated.

Regarding the study as a whole: Investigators sampled sustained-remission and progressing patients at differing times.

Sequencing sought depths of 1 in 200,000 to 1 in 1 million T cells. The method was immunoSEQ multiplex PCR; TCRdb's version includes in-frame clones alone and lacks a portion of them. The top ten clones hold roughly 6.8% of a sample with fewer than 400,000 clones, roughly two thirds of them seen once. This clone was seen once. Its matching antigen is unknown. The CDR3 sequence is 15 residues long. Trimming removed 3 bases from V and 2 bases from J; junction bases left unmatched: 4. The germline gives CDR1 LNHNV, CDR2 YYDKDF (reference sequence). Source: PBMCs, taken after 36 months of ibrutinib treatment. The TCR comes from a human donor with chronic lymphocytic leukemia. The rearrangement uses TRBV15 and TRBJ2-3, with 8 bases matching TRBD1. The CDR3 loop reads CATSSPGQVTDTQYF. DNA of the CDR3: TGTGCCACCAGCAGCCCGGGACAGGTCACAGATACGCAGTATTTT. The variable domain in full, with the rest retrieved from reference TRBV15 and TRBJ2-3, is DAMVIQNPRYQVTQFGKPVTLSCSQTLNHNVMYWYQQKSSQAPKLLFHYYDKDFNNEADTPDNFQSRRPNTSFCFLDIRSPGLGDTAMYLCATSSPGQVTDTQYFGPGTRLTVL.